A single sample is the source of the 17 T cell receptor beta chains below, sequenced in a study of cytomegalovirus exposure and HLA in healthy donors. The table came from immunoSEQ multiplex PCR; TCRdb's copy has only in-frame clones and leaves some out. Of roughly 280,000 clones listed, 80% to 90% are singletons. Source material: PBMCs. Receptors were obtained from a woman between 18 and 29 years old in good health and CMV-seronegative.

The chain carries TRBV28 and TRBJ2-3, with TRBD2 matching 10 bases. Germline values: CDR1 MDHEN, CDR2 SYDVKM. The ends lost 3 bases at V and 6 bases at J; junction bases unmatched: 9. The CDR3 runs to 16 residues. The CDR3 loop is CASSFPSGLAEDTQYF. The CDR3 DNA follows: TGTGCCAGCAGTTTCCCAAGTGGACTAGCGGAGGATACGCAGTATTTT.

The J gene is TRBJ2-6, the V gene TRBV6-5, with D perhaps TRBD2 (6 bases). CDR3 length: 15 residues. V lost 2 bases and J lost 2, with 7 bases in between. Germline lookup yields CDR1 MNHEY and CDR2 SVGAGI. Written as DNA, the CDR3 is TGTGCCAGCAGTTACGCGGGAACTGGGGCCAACGTCCTGACTTTC. It is translated as CASSYAGTGANVLTF.

The chain is built from TRBV19 and TRBJ2-1; 12 bases are a match to TRBD2. CDR1 is LNHDA and CDR2 is SQIVND in the germline V gene (reference sequence). CDR3 length: 14 residues. After removal of 7 bases from V and 9 bases from J, the junction contained 7 bases not matched to a gene. The CDR3 DNA is TGTGCCAGTACCCCGGGACTAGCGGGCGTTGAGCAGTTCTTC. Translation: CASTPGLAGVEQFF. Based on the CDR3 plus reference TRBV19 and TRBJ2-1, the full variable domain is DGGITQSPKYLFRKEGQNVTLSCEQNLNHDAMYWYRQDPGQGLRLIYYSQIVNDFQKGDIAEGYSVSREKKESFPLTVTSAQKNPTAFYLCASTPGLAGVEQFFGPGTRLTVL.

The CDR3, as DNA: TGTGCCAGCAGTTACTCGGGCTTCTATGGCTACACCTTC. It specifies CASSYSGFYGYTF. The V gene is TRBV6-6, the J gene TRBJ1-2; no clear D. The length of the CDR3 is 13 residues. Trimming left V 0 bases short and J 4 bases short, with 6 bases between. Germline V gene data show CDR1 as MNHNY and CDR2 as SVGAGI (reference sequence).

This clone was detected only a few times. The chain recombines TRBV4-1 with TRBJ2-2; maybe TRBD1 (5 bases). Germline CDR1 MGHRA, CDR2 YSYEKL. The V end lost 0 bases, the J end lost 1 base, and 9 bases lay between the germline ends. This CDR3 spans 16 amino acids. CDR3 bases: TGCGCCAGCAGCCAAGATCAGACAGTGAACACCGGGGAGCTGTTTTTT. Encoded protein: CASSQDQTVNTGELFF.

The V call is TRBV6-1, the J call TRBJ1-3, with D maybe TRBD1 (5 bases). There are 12 residues in the CDR3. V dropped 4 bases and J dropped 7 bases, with 8 bases sitting between them. The germline gives CDR1 MNHNS, CDR2 SASEGT. The CDR3 region has the DNA TGTGCCAGCAGTGGAAGGGGCAACACCATATATTTT. This gives the protein CASSGRGNTIYF.

The rearrangement links TRBV7-6 to TRBJ2-7; the match to TRBD2 covers 16 bases. Germline lookup yields CDR1 SGHVS and CDR2 FNYEAQ. V shed 5 bases, J shed 4 bases, and the junction held 11 bases outside the gene matches. The CDR3 is 18 amino acids. The CDR3 spells CASSAAGTSGRAPYEQYF. CDR3 DNA: TGTGCCAGCAGCGCGGCCGGGACTAGCGGGAGGGCCCCGTACGAGCAGTACTTC. Drawing the rest from reference TRBV7-6 and TRBJ2-7, the complete variable domain is GAGVSQSPRYKVTKRGQDVALRCDPISGHVSLYWYRQALGQGPEFLTYFNYEAQQDKSGLPNDRFSAERPEGSISTLTIQRTEQRDSAMYRCASSAAGTSGRAPYEQYFGPGTRLTVT.

The J gene is TRBJ1-2, the V gene TRBV7-8; no reliable D call. Germline CDR1 reads SGHVS; CDR2 reads FQNEAQ. The V and J ends lost 0 bases and 4 bases respectively, with 12 bases between them. CDR3 length equals 15 residues. CDR3 nucleotide sequence: TGTGCCAGCAGCTTAGCGGTGGCGGGTCGCTATGGCTACACCTTC. This translates into CASSLAVAGRYGYTF. Full variable domain (outside the CDR3, taken from reference TRBV7-8 and TRBJ1-2): GAGVSQSPRYKVAKRGQDVALRCDPISGHVSLFWYQQALGQGPEFLTYFQNEAQLDKSGLPSDRFFAERPEGSVSTLKIQRTQQEDSAVYLCASSLAVAGRYGYTFGSGTRLTVV.

The gene calls are TRBV13 and TRBJ1-2, with TRBD1 identical over 12 bases. The CDR3 totals 14 residues. Germline assignment: CDR1 PRHDT and CDR2 FYEKMQ (reference sequence). The junction had 4 bases not matched to a gene; V was cut back by 6 bases and J by 5 bases. CDR3 DNA: TGTGCCAGCAGTTCGGGACAGGGGGCTTATGGCTACACCTTC. Its translation is CASSSGQGAYGYTF. The variable domain in full, completed from reference TRBV13 and TRBJ1-2, reads AAGVIQSPRHLIKEKRETATLKCYPIPRHDTVYWYQQGPGQDPQFLISFYEKMQSDKGSIPDRFSAQQFSDYHSELNMSSLELGDSALYFCASSSGQGAYGYTFGSGTRLTVV.

V gene TRBV6-5 combines with J gene TRBJ1-2, with D hard to call. CDR3 length: 13 residues. V was cut by 6 bases and J by 2 bases, with 10 bases left in between. Germline V gene data show CDR1 as MNHEY and CDR2 as SVGAGI. CDR3 in DNA: TGTGCCAGCAGCCTAGATGCAAACTATGGCTACACCTTC. Its protein is CASSLDANYGYTF.

The V call is TRBV4-1, the J call TRBJ2-7, with 10 positions matching TRBD1. The CDR3 totals 16 residues. Germline V gene sequence: CDR1 MGHRA, CDR2 YSYEKL. Unmatched junction bases numbered 8, after V lost 1 base and J lost 5 bases. For the CDR3, the DNA is TGCGCCAGCAGCCAAGCTCCGGGACAGGGGAGGCACGAGCAGTACTTC. Its translation is CASSQAPGQGRHEQYF.

This clone was detected once. The chain combines TRBV6-1 with TRBJ2-7; tentatively, D is TRBD1 (5 bases). Trimming took off 0 bases at V and 6 bases at J, with 6 bases between the two ends. Germline V CDR1 and CDR2: MNHNS, SASEGT. CDR3 length: 12 residues. CDR3 region: CASSEAGPEQYF. The CDR3 DNA reads TGTGCCAGCAGTGAAGCGGGGCCCGAGCAGTACTTC.

The J gene is TRBJ1-1, the V gene TRBV2, with D perhaps TRBD1 (5 bases). Germline assignment: CDR1 SNHLY and CDR2 FYNNEI. The germline V and J ends were trimmed by 6 bases and 1 base, with 12 bases remaining between them. The CDR3 runs to 14 residues. For the CDR3, the DNA is TGTGCCAGCAGAGGACACACTCCGAACACTGAAGCTTTCTTT. Translated: CASRGHTPNTEAFF.

The rearrangement joins TRBV4-2 to TRBJ2-1, with 8 bases aligning to TRBD2. This CDR3 has 15 amino acids. V was clipped by 1 base and J by 4 bases; unmatched bases: 3. CDR1 is LGHNA, CDR2 YNFKEQ, per germline. For the CDR3, the DNA is TGTGCCAGCAGCCAAGCAGCGGGGGAGTACAATGAGCAGTTCTTC. Amino acid sequence: CASSQAAGEYNEQFF.

V is TRBV4-3 and J is TRBJ1-2; D is undetermined. Looked up from germline, CDR1 is LGHNA and CDR2 is YSLEER. CDR3 size: 19 residues. Trimming pared 0 bases from V and 2 bases from J, leaving 22 bases between. The CDR3 nucleotides are TGCGCCAGCAGCCAAGACTACTGGGGTCAGGTAGCGAACAACTATGGCTACACCTTC. Translated: CASSQDYWGQVANNYGYTF.

The chain is built from TRBV7-8 and TRBJ2-1, with D maybe TRBD2 (6 bases). The germline V gene has CDR1 SGHVS and CDR2 FQNEAQ. Trimming shortened V by 5 bases and J by 3 bases, and 14 bases separated the two germline ends. The CDR3 totals 15 residues. The CDR3 region is CASSRGDLHYNEQFF. CDR3 nucleotide sequence: TGTGCCAGCAGCCGAGGGGACTTGCACTACAATGAGCAGTTCTTC. Based on the CDR3 plus reference TRBV7-8 and TRBJ2-1, the full variable domain is GAGVSQSPRYKVAKRGQDVALRCDPISGHVSLFWYQQALGQGPEFLTYFQNEAQLDKSGLPSDRFFAERPEGSVSTLKIQRTQQEDSAVYLCASSRGDLHYNEQFFGPGTRLTVL.

V gene TRBV27 combines with J gene TRBJ1-2; D unclear. Deletions cut 6 bases from V and 0 bases from J, with 14 bases between. The CDR3 has 15 residues. In germline, CDR1 is MNHEY, CDR2 SMNVEV (reference sequence). The CDR3 protein is CASSLSGPSNYGYTF. The CDR3 DNA reads as TGTGCCAGCAGCCTGTCCGGTCCTTCTAACTATGGCTACACCTTC.